This T cell receptor beta chain was captured in a study of cytomegalovirus exposure and HLA in healthy donors. This clone is a singleton in its sample. Its antigen is unidentified. It was with 60 Vbeta and 13 Jbeta primers that the PCR ran. Method: immunoSEQ multiplex PCR; TCRdb's copy keeps in-frame clones and lacks some. The data show about 190,000 clones, about 80% seen once. Study results and limitations: Specificity of a few CMV-associated chains for CMV antigens was verified in vitro. According to the study, around 160 TCR beta chains were cytomegalovirus-associated. A later analysis revealed that TCR association rates differed between HLA loci, peaking at DRB1 and bottoming out at HLA-C. When the data were analyzed later, several of the most significant clusters appeared to be linked to common viral pathogens.

Material: PBMCs. The sequence was obtained from a middle-aged man in good health and CMV-seropositive.

CDR3: CASSSPTNTEAFF. The CDR3 DNA reads TGTGCCAGCAGTTCCCCTACGAACACTGAAGCTTTCTTT. The rearrangement joins TRBV28 to TRBJ1-1; D unclear. The CDR3 has 13 residues. Germline V lookup: CDR1 MDHEN, CDR2 SYDVKM. V was cut by 4 bases and J by 1 base, with 7 bases left in between. The variable domain in full, completed from reference TRBV28 and TRBJ1-1, reads DVKVTQSSRYLVKRTGEKVFLECVQDMDHENMFWYRQDPGLGLRLIYFSYDVKMKEKGDIPEGYSVSREKKERFSLILESASTNQTSMYLCASSSPTNTEAFFGQGTRLTVV.